This TCR beta chain was sequenced in a study of CD8 T cells in ankylosing spondylitis. Whole-study findings and limits: The authors reported significant enrichment of disease-linked clones in matched ankylosing spondylitis synovial fluid. Seemingly characteristic of ankylosing spondylitis blood was a TCR beta motif consisting of several highly homologous variants. Some of these motif variants have turned up before, in reports on reactive arthritis synovial fluid and blood.

Using quantitative 5'-RACE with molecular barcodes, the authors made TCR beta libraries. TCRdb re-called the 5' RACE reads with MiXCR, one entry per CDR3 protein. The profile shows about 140,000 distinct CDR3 sequences, roughly 8% of them singletons. This clonotype was seen many times. As yet, its antigen is unknown. The junction had 13 bases not matched to a gene; V was cut back by 10 bases and J by 3 bases. CDR1 is MNHNS and CDR2 is SASEGT in the germline V gene. There are 16 residues in the CDR3. The source is a male donor with ankylosing spondylitis. What was sequenced was synovial fluid, either unsorted or a sorted T cell fraction (not recorded which). The V call is TRBV6-1, the J call TRBJ2-2; TRBD1 matches at 8 bases. CDR3 coding DNA: TGTGCCACCTTAACTAATCCAGGGGGCTACACCGGGGAGCTGTTTTTT. It yields the protein CATLTNPGGYTGELFF.